Listed here are 21 T cell receptor beta chains from one sample, sequenced in a study of identical twins. MiXCR, applied by TCRdb to the 5' RACE reads, yields one record per CDR3 protein. The sample has roughly 720,000 distinct CDR3 sequences, 18% seen once. These data were also reused for a study on T cells expressing NK-cell markers.

The sequencing sample was made of PBMCs. These receptors all come from a woman aged 18-35 years in good health.

The chain couples TRBV2 to TRBJ2-5; 12 nucleotides match TRBD2. Germline assignment: CDR1 SNHLY and CDR2 FYNNEI. V was pared by 5 bases and J by 2 bases, with 12 bases of the junction left unmatched. This CDR3 spans 18 amino acids. This CDR3 is CASSHQPGTSGLQETQYF. CDR3 nucleotides: TGTGCCAGCAGTCACCAACCCGGGACTAGCGGGTTACAAGAGACCCAGTACTTC.

This clonotype was seen repeatedly, ten times or more. Written as DNA, the CDR3 is TGCGCCAGCAGCTTAGGAGCGGGAGGATTTCGGAATGAGCAGTTCTTC. This sequence encodes CASSLGAGGFRNEQFF. This chain connects TRBV5-1 to TRBJ2-1, with 9 bases lining up with TRBD2. After removal of 2 bases from V and 7 bases from J, the junction contained 10 bases not matched to a gene. In germline, CDR1 is SGHRS, CDR2 YFSETQ. This CDR3 contains 16 residues.

The chain employs TRBV29-1 and TRBJ2-7; 13 nucleotides agree with TRBD2. The germline V gene has CDR1 SQVTM and CDR2 ANQGSEA. CDR3 size: 17 residues. Trimming removed 7 bases from V and 5 bases from J; junction bases left unmatched: 17. The chain's CDR3 is CSGPRTSGSRAGDEQYF. CDR3 DNA: TGCAGCGGTCCCCGGACTAGCGGGAGTAGGGCGGGCGACGAGCAGTACTTC.

This clonotype was recorded at least ten times. The rearrangement links TRBV3-1 to TRBJ2-3; 9 bases fit TRBD2. Germline V CDR1 and CDR2: LGHDT, YNNKEL (reference sequence). The V gene end was trimmed by 8 bases and the J gene end by 0 bases; junction bases not matched to a gene: 6. The CDR3 spans 15 residues. This CDR3 reads CASSYLAGSTDTQYF. Written as DNA, the CDR3 is TGTGCCAGCTCCTATCTAGCGGGGAGCACAGATACGCAGTATTTT.

This clonotype has a handful of counts. This sequence joins TRBV9 and TRBJ2-7, with D hard to call. Trimming cost V 4 bases and J 1 base, with 12 bases left between them. Germline V CDR1 and CDR2: SGDLS, YYNGEE. This CDR3 has 14 amino acids. The CDR3 region is CASSPSGESYEQYF. In DNA, the CDR3 is TGTGCCAGCAGCCCGAGTGGCGAGTCCTACGAGCAGTACTTC.

The chain joins TRBV20-1 to TRBJ2-7; no definite D call. CDR3 length equals 10 residues. Germline lookup yields CDR1 DFQATT and CDR2 SNEGSKA (reference sequence). Trimming cost V 5 bases and J 4 bases, with 6 bases left between them. The chain's CDR3 is CSAGRYEQYF. The CDR3 DNA reads TGCAGTGCTGGGCGGTACGAGCAGTACTTC.

This clonotype turned up a few times. This chain links TRBV20-1 with TRBJ1-2, with D unclear. This CDR3 spans 13 amino acids. The germline gives CDR1 DFQATT, CDR2 SNEGSKA (reference sequence). The V gene lost 2 bases and the J gene lost 0 bases, with 7 bases spanning the gap. CDR3 DNA: TGCAGTGCTAGACCCCCCGCTAACTATGGCTACACCTTC. Encoded protein: CSARPPANYGYTF.

This clonotype was seen a handful of times. This chain links TRBV12-3 or TRBV12-4 with TRBJ1-5; D gene uncertain. The CDR3 contains 12 residues. V was pared by 6 bases and J by 10 bases, with 13 bases between. CDR3 nucleotides: TGTGCCAGCAGCCCCCTAATGATTCCCCAGCATTTT. Residues: CASSPLMIPQHF.

This clonotype has a count of ten or more. This rearrangement joins TRBV20-1 to TRBJ2-3; 10 nucleotides line up with TRBD2. Looked up from germline, CDR1 is DFQATT and CDR2 is SNEGSKA (reference sequence). V lost 3 bases and J lost 0; bases outside the gene matches: 9. This CDR3 region has 17 residues. The CDR3 loop is CSASSEREGDSTDTQYF. The CDR3 DNA sequence: TGCAGTGCTAGTAGCGAGCGGGAGGGCGATAGCACAGATACGCAGTATTTT.

This clonotype was seen more than once but under ten times. The V and J genes are TRBV20-1 and TRBJ2-5; 7 bases agree with TRBD1. In germline, CDR1 is DFQATT, CDR2 SNEGSKA (reference sequence). This CDR3 is 14 amino acids long. With V trimmed by 1 base and J by 4 bases, 6 bases remained unmatched. The CDR3 DNA reads TGCAGTGCTAGAGGGACAGGTGGGGGAGAGACCCAGTACTTC. Its translation is CSARGTGGGETQYF.

There are a few counts of this clonotype. The chain couples TRBV10-3 to TRBJ2-6; D gene ambiguous. This CDR3 region has 13 residues. CDR1 and CDR2 (germline): ENHRY, SYGVKD. V gave up 6 bases and J gave up 1 base, with 4 bases separating them. The CDR3 protein is CAISPSGANVLTF. DNA for the CDR3: TGTGCCATCAGCCCGTCTGGGGCCAACGTCCTGACTTTC.

V gene TRBV29-1 combines with J gene TRBJ2-1; 9 nucleotides agree with TRBD1. Germline V gene sequence: CDR1 SQVTM, CDR2 ANQGSEA. This CDR3 is 13 amino acids long. Written as DNA, the CDR3 is TGCAGTGGGGAGGACAGGGGAACTGGTGAGCAGTTCTTC. Translating gives CSGEDRGTGEQFF.

CDR3 residues: CSVEGLAGSSTDTQYF. CDR3 in DNA: TGCAGCGTTGAAGGACTAGCGGGGTCGTCCACAGATACGCAGTATTTT. The V and J genes are TRBV29-1 and TRBJ2-3, with 11 bases identical to TRBD2. V gave up 1 base and J gave up 2 bases; unmatched junction bases: 5. CDR1 and CDR2 (germline): SQVTM, ANQGSEA. The CDR3 has 16 residues.

The sample holds a few counts of this clonotype. V and J are TRBV11-2 and TRBJ2-7; TRBD2 is a possible D gene (5 bases). Germline values: CDR1 SGHAT, CDR2 FQNNGV. V lost 5 bases and J lost 3, with 20 bases in between. The CDR3 covers 16 residues. The CDR3 loop reads CASSPGFRAGIYEQYF. CDR3 sequence (DNA): TGTGCCAGCAGCCCGGGATTCCGGGCGGGTATCTACGAGCAGTACTTC.

This clonotype came up a few times. This chain connects TRBV9 to TRBJ2-7; 7 nucleotides match TRBD1. This CDR3 region has 13 residues. Per germline, CDR1 SGDLS and CDR2 YYNGEE. Trimming cost V 2 bases and J 4 bases; bases outside gene matches: 3. The CDR3 DNA reads as TGTGCCAGCAGCGTGGGGACAGAGTACGAGCAGTACTTC. Its translation is CASSVGTEYEQYF.

DNA for the CDR3: TGTGCCAGCAGCCAACGTCAGGGTCACGAGCAGTACTTC. Translated, it gives CASSQRQGHEQYF. The chain uses TRBV3-1 and TRBJ2-7; a possible D gene is TRBD1 (5 bases). V was cut by 2 bases and J by 5 bases, with 10 bases left in between. Germline V gene data show CDR1 as LGHDT and CDR2 as YNNKEL (reference sequence). This CDR3 region has 13 residues.

This clonotype came up a few times. The chain joins TRBV12-3 or TRBV12-4 to TRBJ2-1; the D is unclear. Trimming cost V 6 bases and J 5 bases, with 17 bases left between them. The CDR3 is 15 residues long. This CDR3 is CASRLTGVINNEQFF. CDR3 in DNA: TGTGCCAGCAGGTTAACTGGCGTGATTAACAATGAGCAGTTCTTC.

The rearrangement links TRBV6-1 to TRBJ2-3, with D perhaps matching TRBD2 (7 bases). There are 15 residues in the CDR3. Germline CDR1 and CDR2: MNHNS and SASEGT. The V end was cut by 7 bases, the J end by 1 base, with 15 bases between. CDR3 nucleotide sequence: TGTGCCAGCAAAACGGCGGGGGCCCGCACAGATACGCAGTATTTT. Its protein is CASKTAGARTDTQYF.

This clonotype showed up just a few times. V gene TRBV10-3 combines with J gene TRBJ2-3; 8 bases align to TRBD2. Trimming took 6 bases from V and 0 from J; bases not matched to a gene: 5. The germline V gene encodes CDR1 ENHRY and CDR2 SYGVKD. CDR3 length: 15 amino acids. The CDR3 sequence: CAIRDSGDSTDTQYF. As DNA, the CDR3 is TGTGCCATCAGGGATAGCGGGGATAGCACAGATACGCAGTATTTT.

This clonotype was seen a handful of times. The rearrangement uses TRBV5-4 and TRBJ2-7; D possibly uses TRBD1 or TRBD2 (6 bases each). With 4 bases removed from V and 4 bases from J, the gap between germline ends came to 12 bases. CDR1 SGHNT and CDR2 YYREEE come from the germline V gene (reference sequence). The CDR3 totals 13 residues. The CDR3 is CASSRGDEYEQYF. For the CDR3, the DNA is TGTGCCAGCAGCAGGGGGGACGAGTACGAGCAGTACTTC.

The chain recombines TRBV7-9 with TRBJ2-5; either TRBD1 or TRBD2 may supply D (5 bases each). V was shortened by 0 bases and J by 1 base, with 9 bases between the two germline ends. The CDR3 runs to 15 residues. CDR1 is SEHNR, CDR2 FQNEAQ, per germline (reference sequence). The CDR3 spells CASSLALGAQETQYF. Here the CDR3 DNA reads TGTGCCAGCAGCTTAGCCCTCGGGGCCCAAGAGACCCAGTACTTC.